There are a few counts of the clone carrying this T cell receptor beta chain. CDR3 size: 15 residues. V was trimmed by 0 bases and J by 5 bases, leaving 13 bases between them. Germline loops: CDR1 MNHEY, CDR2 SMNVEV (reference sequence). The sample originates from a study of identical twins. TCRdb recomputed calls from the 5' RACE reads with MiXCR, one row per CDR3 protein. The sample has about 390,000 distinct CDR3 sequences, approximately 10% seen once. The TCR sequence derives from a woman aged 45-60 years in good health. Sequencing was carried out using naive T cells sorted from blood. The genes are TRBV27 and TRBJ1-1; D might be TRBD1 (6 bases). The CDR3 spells CASSLSWRGTTEAFF. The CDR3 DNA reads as TGTGCCAGCAGTTTATCGTGGAGGGGGACGACTGAAGCTTTCTTT.